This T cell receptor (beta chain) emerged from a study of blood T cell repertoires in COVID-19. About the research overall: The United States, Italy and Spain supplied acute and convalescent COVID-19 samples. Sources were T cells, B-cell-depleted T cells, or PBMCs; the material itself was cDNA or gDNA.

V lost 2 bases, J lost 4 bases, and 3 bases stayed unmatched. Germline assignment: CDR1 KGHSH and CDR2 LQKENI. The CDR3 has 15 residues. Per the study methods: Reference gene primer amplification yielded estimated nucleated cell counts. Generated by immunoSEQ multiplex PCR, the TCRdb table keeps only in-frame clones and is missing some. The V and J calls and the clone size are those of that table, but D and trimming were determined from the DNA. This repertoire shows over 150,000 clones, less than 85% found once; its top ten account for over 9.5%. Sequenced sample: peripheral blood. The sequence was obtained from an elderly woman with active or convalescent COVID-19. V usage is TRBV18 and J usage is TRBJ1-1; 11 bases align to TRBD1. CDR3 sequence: CASSPGTGGSTEAFF. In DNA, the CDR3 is TGTGCCAGCTCACCAGGGACAGGGGGGAGCACTGAAGCTTTCTTT.